Listed below are T cell receptor beta chains from one sample, sequenced in a study of control samples from healthy donors and cancer patients. Generated by immunoSEQ multiplex PCR, the TCRdb table keeps only in-frame clones and is missing some. This repertoire shows around 110,000 clones, roughly nine tenths found once; its top ten account for 1.1%. The sequenced material came from PBMCs. All receptors come from a woman in her forties or fifties with colorectal cancer. CDR3s include the opening cysteine and the closing phenylalanine or tryptophan. Fields, in order: V gene, clone size, D gene, J gene, CDR3 protein, CDR3 DNA. The D gene is left open where the match is weak. The size field is filled for only some rows; it gives once, few, many or a size class.

V: TRBV6-4
size: -
D: -
J: TRBJ2-1
CDR3: CASSPSAPSYNEQFF
DNA: TGTGCCAGCAGTCCGAGCGCACCATCCTACAATGAGCAGTTCTTC

V: TRBV6-4
size: -
D: TRBD1
J: TRBJ2-1
CDR3: CASSVEGQGAREQFF
DNA: TGTGCCAGCAGTGTCGAGGGACAGGGGGCTAGGGAGCAGTTCTTC

V: TRBV7-3
size: few
D: -
J: TRBJ2-3
CDR3: CASSLTSAGGGGNTQYF
DNA: TGTGCCAGCAGCTTAACGTCTGCCGGGGGCGGTGGAAATACGCAGTATTTT

V: TRBV5-1
size: few
D: -
J: TRBJ2-7
CDR3: CASSWEGAYEQYF
DNA: TGCGCCAGCAGCTGGGAGGGGGCCTACGAGCAGTACTTC

V: TRBV6-1
size: -
D: -
J: TRBJ2-5
CDR3: CASSESWEGETQYF
DNA: TGTGCCAGCAGTGAGTCGTGGGAAGGGGAGACCCAGTACTTC

V: TRBV3-1/TRBV3-2
size: -
D: TRBD1
J: TRBJ2-2
CDR3: CASSQDLGQGRTGELFF
DNA: TGTGCCAGCAGCCAAGATCTGGGACAGGGGCGCACCGGGGAGCTGTTTTTT

V: TRBV6-5
size: -
D: -
J: TRBJ2-5
CDR3: CASKGPGQIQETQYF
DNA: TGTGCCAGCAAGGGGCCCGGACAAATACAAGAGACCCAGTACTTC

V: TRBV7-8
size: -
D: -
J: TRBJ2-1
CDR3: CASSLIGGANNEQFF
DNA: TGTGCCAGCAGCCTTATAGGGGGGGCCAACAATGAGCAGTTCTTC

V: TRBV5-1
size: once
D: -
J: TRBJ2-7
CDR3: CASSLYGGGGYEQYF
DNA: TGCGCCAGCAGCTTGTATGGGGGAGGGGGCTACGAGCAGTACTTC

V: TRBV5-5
size: -
D: -
J: TRBJ1-3
CDR3: CASSRRDPRDTIYF
DNA: TGTGCCAGCAGTCGGCGGGACCCGAGGGACACCATATATTTT

V: TRBV2
size: -
D: TRBD1
J: TRBJ2-7
CDR3: CASNIIRTGGEQYF
DNA: TGTGCCAGCAATATAATTAGGACAGGGGGCGAGCAGTACTTC

V: TRBV19
size: -
D: -
J: TRBJ2-3
CDR3: CASSMEARPSTDTQYF
DNA: TGTGCCAGTAGTATGGAGGCCCGACCGAGCACAGATACGCAGTATTTT

V: TRBV4-2
size: -
D: -
J: TRBJ1-2
CDR3: CASNTPQGDGYTF
DNA: TGTGCCAGCAACACGCCCCAGGGCGATGGCTACACCTTC

V: TRBV9
size: -
D: -
J: TRBJ2-3
CDR3: CASSVEPGTGQYF
DNA: TGTGCCAGCAGCGTGGAACCCGGGACGGGACAGTATTTT

V: TRBV9
size: -
D: -
J: TRBJ1-1
CDR3: CASSVAGVNTEAFF
DNA: TGTGCCAGCAGCGTAGCCGGGGTGAACACTGAAGCTTTCTTT

V: TRBV18
size: -
D: -
J: TRBJ2-1
CDR3: CASSPAGQIYNEQFF
DNA: TGTGCCAGCTCACCAGCGGGACAAATATACAATGAGCAGTTCTTC

V: TRBV5-1
size: -
D: TRBD2
J: TRBJ2-1
CDR3: CASSPGTSDYNEQFF
DNA: TGCGCCAGCAGCCCCGGGACTAGCGATTACAATGAGCAGTTCTTC

V: TRBV28
size: -
D: -
J: TRBJ2-3
CDR3: CASSFIVGADTQYF
DNA: TGTGCCAGCAGTTTTATCGTTGGCGCAGATACGCAGTATTTT

V: TRBV12-3/TRBV12-4
size: few
D: -
J: TRBJ2-7
CDR3: CASSLAGQYEQYF
DNA: TGTGCCAGCAGTTTAGCTGGACAGTACGAGCAGTACTTC

V: TRBV5-1
size: -
D: -
J: TRBJ2-1
CDR3: CASSLYSGAYNEQFF
DNA: TGCGCCAGCAGCTTGTATTCCGGAGCCTACAATGAGCAGTTCTTC

V: TRBV29-1
size: -
D: TRBD1
J: TRBJ2-5
CDR3: CSVKYQGAQETQYF
DNA: TGCAGCGTGAAATATCAGGGGGCCCAAGAGACCCAGTACTTC

V: TRBV5-1
size: -
D: TRBD1
J: TRBJ1-1
CDR3: CASSMGTGLNTEAFF
DNA: TGCGCCAGCAGCATGGGGACAGGGTTGAACACTGAAGCTTTCTTT

V: TRBV9
size: -
D: -
J: TRBJ1-6
CDR3: CASSPRPNHNSPLHF
DNA: TGTGCCAGCAGCCCCCGACCAAACCATAATTCACCCCTCCACTTT

V: TRBV9
size: -
D: -
J: TRBJ2-7
CDR3: CASSAGLMEQLEGEQYF
DNA: TGTGCCAGCAGCGCCGGATTAATGGAGCAGTTAGAGGGCGAGCAGTACTTC

V: TRBV7-3
size: once
D: TRBD2
J: TRBJ2-1
CDR3: CASSAMTSGDNNEQFF
DNA: TGTGCCAGCAGCGCAATGACTAGCGGCGACAACAATGAGCAGTTCTTC

V: TRBV5-1
size: -
D: -
J: TRBJ2-3
CDR3: CASSLSDSTDTQYF
DNA: TGCGCCAGCAGCTTATCGGACAGCACAGATACGCAGTATTTT

V: TRBV18
size: once
D: -
J: TRBJ2-1
CDR3: CASSPGLRTLSSYNEQFF
DNA: TGTGCCAGCTCACCAGGGTTGAGGACTCTTAGCTCCTACAATGAGCAGTTCTTC

V: TRBV5-6
size: once
D: -
J: TRBJ1-5
CDR3: CASRHPGSLHQPQHF
DNA: TGTGCCAGCAGACACCCGGGGAGTTTACATCAGCCCCAGCATTTT

V: TRBV19
size: -
D: -
J: TRBJ1-1
CDR3: CASNKAWTNTEAFF
DNA: TGTGCCAGTAATAAGGCCTGGACGAACACTGAAGCTTTCTTT

V: TRBV11-2
size: -
D: TRBD1
J: TRBJ2-7
CDR3: CASSLGQGVYEQYF
DNA: TGTGCCAGCAGCCTAGGACAGGGGGTCTACGAGCAGTACTTC

V: TRBV12-5
size: once
D: -
J: TRBJ1-3
CDR3: CASGLVQNAGNTIYF
DNA: TGTGCTAGTGGTTTGGTACAGAACGCTGGAAACACCATATATTTT

V: TRBV7-6
size: -
D: -
J: TRBJ1-4
CDR3: CASSLIPGANEKLFF
DNA: TGTGCCAGCAGCTTAATTCCCGGCGCTAATGAAAAACTGTTTTTT

V: TRBV2
size: -
D: TRBD1
J: TRBJ1-5
CDR3: CASSQGSNQPQHF
DNA: TGTGCCAGTTCACAGGGGAGCAATCAGCCCCAGCATTTT

V: TRBV10-1
size: -
D: -
J: TRBJ2-3
CDR3: CASSASSTDTQYF
DNA: TGCGCCAGCAGTGCGTCTAGCACAGATACGCAGTATTTT

V: TRBV14
size: -
D: -
J: TRBJ1-1
CDR3: CASSQAPGIVGAFF
DNA: TGTGCCAGCAGCCAAGCGCCAGGCATCGTGGGGGCTTTCTTT

V: TRBV7-2
size: few
D: -
J: TRBJ2-5
CDR3: CASSFQGTGWGETQYF
DNA: TGTGCCAGCAGCTTCCAGGGGACGGGATGGGGGGAGACCCAGTACTTC